These 18 T cell receptor beta chains were all obtained from the same sample, sequenced in a study of blood T cell repertoires in COVID-19. Produced via immunoSEQ multiplex PCR; TCRdb's table is partial and in-frame only. The sample includes some 270,000 clones, approximately 90% seen only once; the top ten take about 3%. The sample comprised PBMCs or T cells enriched from blood (not recorded which). Receptors were obtained from a man aged 35 to 55 who had been exposed to COVID-19.

The chain joins TRBV9 to TRBJ2-3; 10 bases agree with TRBD2. CDR1 and CDR2 (germline): SGDLS, YYNGEE. Trimming took 4 bases from V and 7 from J; bases not matched to a gene: 12. CDR3 length equals 16 residues. CDR3: CASSPKVASGSNTQYF. As DNA, the CDR3 is TGTGCCAGCAGCCCTAAGGTAGCTAGCGGGAGTAATACGCAGTATTTT.

This clone was detected only a few times. The rearrangement uses TRBV7-2 and TRBJ1-5; 7 nucleotides align to TRBD1. Per germline, CDR1 SGHTA and CDR2 FQGNSA. The CDR3 is 15 residues long. Trimming at V came to 4 bases and at J to 0 bases, leaving 3 bases not matched to a gene. The CDR3 region has the DNA TGTGCCAGCAGCTCGGGACAGTATAGCAATCAGCCCCAGCATTTT. Translated, it gives CASSSGQYSNQPQHF. Full variable domain (missing parts from reference TRBV7-2 and TRBJ1-5): GAGVSQSPSNKVTEKGKDVELRCDPISGHTALYWYRQSLGQGLEFLIYFQGNSAPDKSGLPSDRFSAERTGGSVSTLTIQRTQQEDSAVYLCASSSGQYSNQPQHFGDGTRLSIL.

V gene TRBV5-4 combines with J gene TRBJ2-7; TRBD2 matches 15 bases. The CDR3 extends over 16 amino acids. Germline V gives CDR1 SGHNT, CDR2 YYREEE (reference sequence). J lost 7 bases, V lost 3 bases, and 8 bases had no gene match. In DNA form, the CDR3 reads TGTGCCAGCAGCTCGCCGGGACTAGCGGGAGGACGAGAGCAGTACTTC. Translated, it gives CASSSPGLAGGREQYF.

This clone was seen only a few times. This CDR3 reads CASSQDPEWRGHNEQFF. The CDR3, as DNA: TGTGCCAGCAGCCAAGATCCCGAATGGCGGGGGCACAATGAGCAGTTCTTC. The rearrangement uses TRBV14 and TRBJ2-1; possible D gene TRBD2, 7 bases. Germline assignment: CDR1 SGHDN and CDR2 FVKESK. Trimming pared 0 bases from V and 5 bases from J, leaving 17 bases between. The CDR3 runs to 17 residues.

The CDR3 nucleotides are TGTGCCAGCAGCCCCCCCTCTGGGAGCTCCTACAATGAGCAGTTCTTC. It specifies CASSPPSGSSYNEQFF. The J gene is TRBJ2-1, the V gene TRBV9, with D possibly being TRBD2 (5 bases). The CDR3 extends over 16 amino acids. Germline V gives CDR1 SGDLS, CDR2 YYNGEE. V was shortened by 4 bases and J by 0 bases, with 14 bases between the two germline ends.

This rearrangement joins TRBV6-1 to TRBJ1-1; the D gene is possibly TRBD1 (5 bases). V was pared by 2 bases and J by 10 bases, with 11 bases between. CDR1 is MNHNS, CDR2 SASEGT, per germline. CDR3 length: 12 amino acids. The CDR3 bases are TGTGCCAGCAGTGAAAGGGGCGAGCTAGCTTTCTTT. It encodes CASSERGELAFF.

The V gene is TRBV30, the J gene TRBJ1-1; a possible D gene is TRBD1 (5 bases). The CDR3 has 14 amino acids. V lost 4 bases and J lost 6, with 18 bases in between. Germline CDR1 reads GTSNPN; CDR2 reads SVGIG (reference sequence). CDR3 in DNA: TGTGCCTGGATAAGACTTAGGGGTCGGTCTGAAGCTTTCTTT. Translating gives CAWIRLRGRSEAFF.

This chain joins TRBV4-1 and TRBJ2-7; TRBD2 aligns across 8 bases. Germline CDR1 reads MGHRA; CDR2 reads YSYEKL. The trim removed 0 bases at V and 3 bases at J, leaving 13 bases unmatched. The CDR3 loop spans 18 amino acids. CDR3 sequence: CASSQDLAGRHLRYEQYF. CDR3 DNA sequence: TGCGCCAGCAGCCAAGATTTAGCGGGACGCCACCTACGCTACGAGCAGTACTTC.

The chain combines TRBV5-6 with TRBJ1-2, with D possibly TRBD1 on 5 matching bases. This CDR3 comprises 13 residues. V gave up 3 bases and J gave up 6 bases, with 12 bases separating them. Germline lookup yields CDR1 SGHDT and CDR2 YYEEEE. The DNA of the CDR3 is TGTGCCAGCAGCTACCAGGGCGCTAATGGCTACACCTTC. It translates to CASSYQGANGYTF.

CDR3 nucleotides: TGTGCCAGCAGTCGCCTTCTTGCGGGGGGGATTCACGAGCAGTACTTC. This encodes CASSRLLAGGIHEQYF. The chain uses TRBV6-6 and TRBJ2-7, with TRBD2 matching 9 bases. The CDR3 sequence is 16 residues long. Trimming at V came to 5 bases and at J to 5 bases, leaving 13 bases not matched to a gene. Germline-derived CDR1 and CDR2 are MNHNY and SVGAGI (reference sequence).

The genes are TRBV5-1 and TRBJ2-2; 7 bases map to TRBD2. Unmatched junction bases numbered 12, after V lost 6 bases and J lost 7 bases. The V gene's germline CDR1 is SGHRS and CDR2 YFSETQ. This CDR3 contains 15 residues. CDR3 amino acids: CASKGLADQHGELFF. As DNA, the CDR3 is TGCGCCAGCAAAGGTCTAGCGGATCAGCACGGGGAGCTGTTTTTT.

This rearrangement joins TRBV27 to TRBJ2-5; a weak D match, TRBD1 (7 bases). In germline, CDR1 is MNHEY, CDR2 SMNVEV (reference sequence). V was trimmed by 6 bases and J by 4 bases, leaving 12 bases between them. The CDR3 is 13 residues long. The CDR3 sequence is CASRAGGRETQYF. The CDR3, as DNA: TGTGCCAGCAGGGCAGGGGGGCGAGAGACCCAGTACTTC.

This clone was counted ten times or more. V gene TRBV6-2 or TRBV6-3 combines with J gene TRBJ2-1; D not resolved. The CDR3 has 15 residues. The germline V and J ends were trimmed by 4 bases and 0 bases, with 10 bases remaining between them. The germline V gene has CDR1 MNHEY and CDR2 SVGEGT. The chain's CDR3 is CASSLMESSYNEQFF. CDR3 DNA sequence: TGTGCCAGCAGTTTGATGGAGAGCTCCTACAATGAGCAGTTCTTC.

CDR3 DNA: TGTGCCAGCAGCTCTCCCCAGGGATCTTACAATGAGCAGTTCTTC. It codes for CASSSPQGSYNEQFF. This chain uses TRBV7-3 with TRBJ2-1; D is possibly TRBD1 (5 bases). Germline-derived CDR1 and CDR2 are SGHTA and FQGTGA. This CDR3 contains 15 residues. V was pared by 4 bases and J by 4 bases, with 14 bases between.

V gene TRBV18 combines with J gene TRBJ1-4; a weak D match, TRBD1 (6 bases). This CDR3 is built from 14 residues. V was clipped by 3 bases and J by 8 bases, with 13 bases between them. Germline-derived CDR1 and CDR2 are KGHSH and LQKENI. The CDR3 loop reads CASSPSGAQEKLFF. DNA for the CDR3: TGTGCCAGCTCACCGTCAGGGGCCCAGGAAAAACTGTTTTTT.

The chain is built from TRBV12-5 and TRBJ2-3; TRBD1 matches 10 bases. This CDR3 contains 15 residues. Trimming at V came to 5 bases and at J to 4 bases, leaving 6 bases not matched to a gene. Germline V lookup: CDR1 LGHNT, CDR2 FRNRAP. CDR3 bases: TGTGCTAGTGGTCTGGGACAGGGGCAGGCAGATACGCAGTATTTT. This gives the protein CASGLGQGQADTQYF.

The rearrangement uses TRBV5-5 and TRBJ1-6; tentative D call: TRBD1 (6 bases). The CDR3 runs 17 residues. Between the trimmed V and J ends, which lost 0 bases and 0 bases, there was a span of 10 bases. In germline, CDR1 is SGHKS, CDR2 YYEKEE (reference sequence). The CDR3 here is CASSLGGPSSYNSPLHF. The DNA for the CDR3 is TGTGCCAGCAGCTTGGGGGGGCCGAGCTCCTATAATTCACCCCTCCACTTT.

The rearrangement joins TRBV3-1 (or the pseudogene TRBV3-2) to TRBJ2-7, with no clear D. Germline-derived CDR1 and CDR2 are LGHDT and YNNKEL (reference sequence). There are 12 residues in the CDR3. Deletions cut 0 bases from V and 6 bases from J, with 6 bases between. The CDR3 loop reads CASSQEASEQYF. Here the CDR3 DNA reads TGTGCCAGCAGCCAAGAGGCAAGCGAGCAGTACTTC.